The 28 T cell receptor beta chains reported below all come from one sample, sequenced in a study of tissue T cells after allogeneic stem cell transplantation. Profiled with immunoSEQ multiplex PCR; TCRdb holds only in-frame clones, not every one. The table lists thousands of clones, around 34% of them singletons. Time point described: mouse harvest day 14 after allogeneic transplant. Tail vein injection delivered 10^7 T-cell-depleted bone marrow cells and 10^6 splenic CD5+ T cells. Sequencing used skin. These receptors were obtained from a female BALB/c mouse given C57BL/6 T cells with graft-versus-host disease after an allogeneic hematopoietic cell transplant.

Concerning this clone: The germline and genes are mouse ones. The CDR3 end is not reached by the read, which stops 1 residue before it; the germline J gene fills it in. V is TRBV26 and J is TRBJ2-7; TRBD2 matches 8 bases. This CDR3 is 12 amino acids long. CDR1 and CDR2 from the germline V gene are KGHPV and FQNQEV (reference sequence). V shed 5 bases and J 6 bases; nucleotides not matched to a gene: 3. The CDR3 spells CASSGGAGEQYF. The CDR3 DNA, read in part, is TGTGCCAGCAGTGGGGGGGCTGGTGAACAGTAC.

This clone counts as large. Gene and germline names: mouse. The CDR3 loop reads CASSGQYEQYF. CDR3 DNA (partial): TGTGCCAGCAGCGGACAGTATGAACAGTAC. The rearrangement links TRBV26 to TRBJ2-7; D perhaps matches TRBD1 (6 bases). The read ends 1 residue shy of where the CDR3 ends; the end is completed using the germline J gene. Per germline, CDR1 KGHPV and CDR2 FQNQEV (reference sequence). V was pared by 6 bases and J by 4 bases, with 7 bases between. This CDR3 has 11 residues.

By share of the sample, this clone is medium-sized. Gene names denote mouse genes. CDR3 loop: CASSLVNYAEQFF. The CDR3 DNA, read in part, is TGTGCCAGCAGTCTGGTTAACTATGCTGAGCAGTTC. This chain uses TRBV26 with TRBJ2-1; D gene unclear. The sequenced fragment ends 1 residue before the CDR3 boundary, so the rest is inferred from the germline J gene. From germline, CDR1 is KGHPV and CDR2 FQNQEV (reference sequence). The CDR3 has 13 amino acids. Trimming left V 2 bases short and J 0 bases short, with 2 bases between. Full variable domain (missing parts from reference TRBV26 and TRBJ2-1): NSKVIQTPRYLVKGQGQKAKMRCIPEKGHPVVFWYQQNKNNEFKFLINFQNQEVLQQIDMTEKRFSAECPSNSPCSLEIQSSEAGDSALYLCASSLVNYAEQFFGPGTRLTVL.

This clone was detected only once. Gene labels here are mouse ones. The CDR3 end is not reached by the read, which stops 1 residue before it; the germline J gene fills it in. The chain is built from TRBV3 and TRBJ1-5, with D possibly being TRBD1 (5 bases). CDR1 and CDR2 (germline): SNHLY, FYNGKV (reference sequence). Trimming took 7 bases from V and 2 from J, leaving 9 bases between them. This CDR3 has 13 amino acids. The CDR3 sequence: CASNGGDNQAPLF. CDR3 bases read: TGTGCCAGCAACGGGGGGGACAACCAGGCTCCGCTT. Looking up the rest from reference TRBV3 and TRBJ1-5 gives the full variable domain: GPKVLQIPSHQIIDMGQMVTLNCDPVSNHLYFYWYKQILGQQMEFLVNFYNGKVMEKSKLFKDQFSVERPDGSYFTLKIQPTALEDSAVYFCASNGGDNQAPLFGEGTRLSVL.

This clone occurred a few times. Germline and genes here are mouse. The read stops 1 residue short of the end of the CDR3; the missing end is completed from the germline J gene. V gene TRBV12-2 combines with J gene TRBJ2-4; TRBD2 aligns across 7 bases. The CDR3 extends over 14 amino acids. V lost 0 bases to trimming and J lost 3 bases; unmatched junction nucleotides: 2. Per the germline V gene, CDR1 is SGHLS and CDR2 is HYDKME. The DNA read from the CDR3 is TGTGCCAGCTCTCTCGATGGGGGGCAAAACACCTTGTAC. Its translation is CASSLDGGQNTLY. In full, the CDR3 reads CASSLDGGQNTLYF.

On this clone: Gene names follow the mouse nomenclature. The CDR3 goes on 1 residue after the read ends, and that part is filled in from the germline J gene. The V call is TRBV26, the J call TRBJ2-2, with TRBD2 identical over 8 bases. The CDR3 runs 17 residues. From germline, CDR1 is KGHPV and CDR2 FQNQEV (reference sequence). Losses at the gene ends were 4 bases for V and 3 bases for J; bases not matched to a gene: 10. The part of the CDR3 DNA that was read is TGTGCCAGCAGTCCCCAGCTGGGGGGCGCCGACACCGGGCAGCTCTAC. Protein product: CASSPQLGGADTGQLY. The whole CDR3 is CASSPQLGGADTGQLYF. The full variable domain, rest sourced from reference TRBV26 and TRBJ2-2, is NSKVIQTPRYLVKGQGQKAKMRCIPEKGHPVVFWYQQNKNNEFKFLINFQNQEVLQQIDMTEKRFSAECPSNSPCSLEIQSSEAGDSALYLCASSPQLGGADTGQLYFGEGSKLTVL.

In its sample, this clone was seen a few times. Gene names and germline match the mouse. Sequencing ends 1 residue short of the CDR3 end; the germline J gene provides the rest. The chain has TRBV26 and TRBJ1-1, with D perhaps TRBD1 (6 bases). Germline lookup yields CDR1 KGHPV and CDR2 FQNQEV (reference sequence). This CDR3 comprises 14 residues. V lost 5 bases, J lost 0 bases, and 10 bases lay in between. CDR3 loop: CASSTGRANTEVFF. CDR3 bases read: TGTGCCAGCAGTACAGGGAGGGCAAACACAGAAGTCTTC.

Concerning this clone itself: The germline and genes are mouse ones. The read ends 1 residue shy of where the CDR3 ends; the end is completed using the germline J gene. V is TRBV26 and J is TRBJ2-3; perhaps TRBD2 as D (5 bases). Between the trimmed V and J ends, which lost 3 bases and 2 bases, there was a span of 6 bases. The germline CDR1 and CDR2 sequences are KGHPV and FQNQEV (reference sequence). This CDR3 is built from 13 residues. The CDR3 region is CASSLGVAETLYF. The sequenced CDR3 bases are TGTGCCAGCAGTCTTGGGGTTGCAGAAACGCTGTAT.

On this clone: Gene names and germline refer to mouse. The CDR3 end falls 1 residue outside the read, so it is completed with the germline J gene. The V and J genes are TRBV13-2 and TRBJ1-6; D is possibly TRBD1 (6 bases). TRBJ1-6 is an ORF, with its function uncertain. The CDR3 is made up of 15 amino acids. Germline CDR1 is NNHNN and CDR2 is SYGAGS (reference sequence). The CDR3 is CAAVRDNSYNSPLYF. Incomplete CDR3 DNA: TGTGCAGCGGTGCGGGACAATTCCTATAATTCGCCCCTCTAC.

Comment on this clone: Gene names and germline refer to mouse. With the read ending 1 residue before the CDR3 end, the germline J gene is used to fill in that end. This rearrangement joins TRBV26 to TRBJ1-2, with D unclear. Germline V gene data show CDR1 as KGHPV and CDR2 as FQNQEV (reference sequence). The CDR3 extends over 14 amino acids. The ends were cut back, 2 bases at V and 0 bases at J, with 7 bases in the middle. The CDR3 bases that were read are TGTGCCAGCAGTCTGCCACCCTCAAACTCCGACTACACC. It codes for CASSLPPSNSDYT. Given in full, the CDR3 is CASSLPPSNSDYTF.

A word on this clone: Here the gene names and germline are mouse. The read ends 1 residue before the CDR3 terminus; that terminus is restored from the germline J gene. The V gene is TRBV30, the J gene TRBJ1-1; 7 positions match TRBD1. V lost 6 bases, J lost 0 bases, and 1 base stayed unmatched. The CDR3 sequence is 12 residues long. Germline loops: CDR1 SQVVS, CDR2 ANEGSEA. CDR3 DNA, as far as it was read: TGTAGTTCCAGGGGGGCAAACACAGAAGTCTTC. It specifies CSSRGANTEVF. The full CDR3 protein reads CSSRGANTEVFF.

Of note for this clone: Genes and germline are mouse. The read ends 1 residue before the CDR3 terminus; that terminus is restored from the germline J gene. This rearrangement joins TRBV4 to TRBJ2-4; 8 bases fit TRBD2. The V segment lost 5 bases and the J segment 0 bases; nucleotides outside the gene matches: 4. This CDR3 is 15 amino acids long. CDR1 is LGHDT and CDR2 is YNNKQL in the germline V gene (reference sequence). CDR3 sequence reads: CASSRDWTSQNTLYF. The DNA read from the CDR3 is TGTGCCAGCAGCCGGGACTGGACTAGTCAAAACACCTTGTAC. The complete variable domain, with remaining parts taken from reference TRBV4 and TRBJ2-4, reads ETAVFQTPNYHVTQVGNEVSFNCKQTLGHDTMYWYKQDSKKLLKIMFSYNNKQLIVNETVPRRFSPQSSDKAHLNLRIKSVEPEDSAVYLCASSRDWTSQNTLYFGAGTRLSVL.

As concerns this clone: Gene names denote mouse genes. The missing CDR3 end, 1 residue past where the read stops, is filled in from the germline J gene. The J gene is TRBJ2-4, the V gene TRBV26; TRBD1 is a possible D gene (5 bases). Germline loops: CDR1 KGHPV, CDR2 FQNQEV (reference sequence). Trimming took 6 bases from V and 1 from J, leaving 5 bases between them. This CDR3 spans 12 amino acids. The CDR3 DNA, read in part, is TGTGCCAGCAGCAGGGGTCAAAACACCTTGTAC. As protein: CASSRGQNTLY. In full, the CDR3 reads CASSRGQNTLYF.

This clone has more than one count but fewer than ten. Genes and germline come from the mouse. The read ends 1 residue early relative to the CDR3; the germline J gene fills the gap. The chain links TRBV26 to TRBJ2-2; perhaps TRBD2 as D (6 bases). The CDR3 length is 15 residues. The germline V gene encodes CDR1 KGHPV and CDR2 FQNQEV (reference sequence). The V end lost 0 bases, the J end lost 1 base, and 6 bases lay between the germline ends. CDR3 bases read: TGTGCCAGCAGTCTGTCGGGGGGAAACACCGGGCAGCTCTAC. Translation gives CASSLSGGNTGQLY. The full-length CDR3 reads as CASSLSGGNTGQLYF.

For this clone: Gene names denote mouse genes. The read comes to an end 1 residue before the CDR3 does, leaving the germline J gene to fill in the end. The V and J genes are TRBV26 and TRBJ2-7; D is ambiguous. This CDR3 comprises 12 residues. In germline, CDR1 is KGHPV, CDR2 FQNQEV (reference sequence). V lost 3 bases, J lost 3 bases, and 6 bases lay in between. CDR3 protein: CASSLVSYEQYF. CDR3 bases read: TGTGCCAGCAGTCTAGTGAGCTATGAACAGTAC.

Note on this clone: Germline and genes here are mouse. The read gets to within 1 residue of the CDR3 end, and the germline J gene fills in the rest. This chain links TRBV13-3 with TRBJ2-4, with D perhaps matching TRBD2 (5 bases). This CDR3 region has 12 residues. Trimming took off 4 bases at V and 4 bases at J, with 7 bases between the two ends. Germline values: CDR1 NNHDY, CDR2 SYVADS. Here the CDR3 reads CASSPTENTLYF. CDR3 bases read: TGTGCCAGCAGTCCGACTGAAAACACCTTGTAC.

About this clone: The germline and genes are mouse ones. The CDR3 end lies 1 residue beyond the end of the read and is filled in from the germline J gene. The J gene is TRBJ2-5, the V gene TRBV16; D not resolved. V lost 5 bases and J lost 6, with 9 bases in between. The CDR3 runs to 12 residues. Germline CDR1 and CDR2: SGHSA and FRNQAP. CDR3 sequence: CASSRARDTQYF. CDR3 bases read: TGTGCAAGCAGCCGCGCACGGGACACCCAGTAC.

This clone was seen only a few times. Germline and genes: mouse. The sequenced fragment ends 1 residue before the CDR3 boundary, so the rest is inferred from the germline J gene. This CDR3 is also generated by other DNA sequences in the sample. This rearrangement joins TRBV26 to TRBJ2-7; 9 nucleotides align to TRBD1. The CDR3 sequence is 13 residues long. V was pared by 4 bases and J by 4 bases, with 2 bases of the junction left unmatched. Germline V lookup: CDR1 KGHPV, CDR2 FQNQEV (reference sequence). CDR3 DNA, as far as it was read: TGTGCCAGCAGTCCGGGACAGGGTTATGAACAGTAC. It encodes CASSPGQGYEQY. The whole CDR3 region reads CASSPGQGYEQYF.

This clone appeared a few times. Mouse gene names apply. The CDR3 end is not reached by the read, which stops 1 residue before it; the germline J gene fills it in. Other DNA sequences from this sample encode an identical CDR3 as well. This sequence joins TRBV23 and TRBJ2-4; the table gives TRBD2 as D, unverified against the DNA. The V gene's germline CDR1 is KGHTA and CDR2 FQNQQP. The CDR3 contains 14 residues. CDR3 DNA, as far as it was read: TGCTCCAGCAGTCAAGGGACTGGGGGGAACACCTTGTAC. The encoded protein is CSSSQGTGGNTLY. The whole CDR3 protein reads CSSSQGTGGNTLYF.

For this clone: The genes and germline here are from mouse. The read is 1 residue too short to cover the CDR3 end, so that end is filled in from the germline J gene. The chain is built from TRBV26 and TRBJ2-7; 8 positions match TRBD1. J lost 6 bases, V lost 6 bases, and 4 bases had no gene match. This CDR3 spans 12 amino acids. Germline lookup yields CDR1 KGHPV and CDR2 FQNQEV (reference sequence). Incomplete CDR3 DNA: TGTGCCAGCAGCCCGGACAGGGCTGAACAGTAC. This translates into CASSPDRAEQY. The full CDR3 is CASSPDRAEQYF. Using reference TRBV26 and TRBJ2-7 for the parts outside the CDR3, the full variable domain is NSKVIQTPRYLVKGQGQKAKMRCIPEKGHPVVFWYQQNKNNEFKFLINFQNQEVLQQIDMTEKRFSAECPSNSPCSLEIQSSEAGDSALYLCASSPDRAEQYFGPGTRLTVL.

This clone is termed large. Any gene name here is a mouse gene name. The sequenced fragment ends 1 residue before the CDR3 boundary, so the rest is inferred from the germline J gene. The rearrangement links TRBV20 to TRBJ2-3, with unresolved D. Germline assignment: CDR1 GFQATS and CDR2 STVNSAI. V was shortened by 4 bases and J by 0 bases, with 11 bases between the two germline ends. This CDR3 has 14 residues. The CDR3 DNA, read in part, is TGTGGTGCTACCCGGACGACTAGTGCAGAAACGCTGTAT. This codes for CGATRTTSAETLY. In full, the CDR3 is CGATRTTSAETLYF.

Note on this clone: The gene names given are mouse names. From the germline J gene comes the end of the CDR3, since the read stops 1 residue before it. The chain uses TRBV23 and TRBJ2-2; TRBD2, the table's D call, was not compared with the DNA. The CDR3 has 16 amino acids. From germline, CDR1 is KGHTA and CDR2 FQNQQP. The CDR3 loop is CSSSQWGGAGTGQLYF. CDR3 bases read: TGCTCCAGCAGTCAATGGGGGGGCGCTGGCACCGGGCAGCTCTAC.

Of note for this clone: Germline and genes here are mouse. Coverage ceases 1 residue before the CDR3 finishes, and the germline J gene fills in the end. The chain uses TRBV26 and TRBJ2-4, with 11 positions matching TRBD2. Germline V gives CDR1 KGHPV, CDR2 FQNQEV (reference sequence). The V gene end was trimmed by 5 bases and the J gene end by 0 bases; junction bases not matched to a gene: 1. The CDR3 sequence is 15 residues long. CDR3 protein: CASSGTGGSQNTLYF. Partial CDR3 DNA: TGTGCCAGCAGTGGGACTGGGGGTAGTCAAAACACCTTGTAC. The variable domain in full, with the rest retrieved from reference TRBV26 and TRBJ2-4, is NSKVIQTPRYLVKGQGQKAKMRCIPEKGHPVVFWYQQNKNNEFKFLINFQNQEVLQQIDMTEKRFSAECPSNSPCSLEIQSSEAGDSALYLCASSGTGGSQNTLYFGAGTRLSVL.

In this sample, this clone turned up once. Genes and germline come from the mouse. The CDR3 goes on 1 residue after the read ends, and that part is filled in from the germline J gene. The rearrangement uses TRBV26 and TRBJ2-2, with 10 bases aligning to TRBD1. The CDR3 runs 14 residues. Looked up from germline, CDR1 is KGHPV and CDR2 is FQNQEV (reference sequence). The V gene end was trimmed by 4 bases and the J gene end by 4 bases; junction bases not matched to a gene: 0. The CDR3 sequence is CASSRDRGTGQLYF. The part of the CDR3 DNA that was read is TGTGCCAGCAGTCGGGACAGGGGCACCGGGCAGCTCTAC.

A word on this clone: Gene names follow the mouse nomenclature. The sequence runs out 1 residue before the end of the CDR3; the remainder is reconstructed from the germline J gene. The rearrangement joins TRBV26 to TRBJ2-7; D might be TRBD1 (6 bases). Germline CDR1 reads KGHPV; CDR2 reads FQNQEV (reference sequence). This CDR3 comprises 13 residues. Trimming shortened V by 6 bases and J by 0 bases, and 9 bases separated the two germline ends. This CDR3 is CASRRDNSYEQYF. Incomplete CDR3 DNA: TGTGCCAGCAGACGGGACAACTCCTATGAACAGTAC.

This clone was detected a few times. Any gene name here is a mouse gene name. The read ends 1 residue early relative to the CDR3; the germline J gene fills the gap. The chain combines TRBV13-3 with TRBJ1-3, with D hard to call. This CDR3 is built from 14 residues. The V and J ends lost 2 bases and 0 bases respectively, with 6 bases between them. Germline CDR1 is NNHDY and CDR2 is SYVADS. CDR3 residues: CASSERDSGNTLYF. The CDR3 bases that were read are TGTGCCAGCAGTGAAAGGGATTCTGGAAATACGCTCTAT.

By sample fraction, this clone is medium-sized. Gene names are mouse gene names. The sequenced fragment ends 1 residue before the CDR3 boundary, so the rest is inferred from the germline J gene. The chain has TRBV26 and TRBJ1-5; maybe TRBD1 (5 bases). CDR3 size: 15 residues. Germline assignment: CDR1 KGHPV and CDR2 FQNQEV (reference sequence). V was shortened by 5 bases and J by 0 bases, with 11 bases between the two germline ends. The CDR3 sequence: CASSSPGYNNQAPLF. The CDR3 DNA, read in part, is TGTGCCAGCAGTTCGCCAGGGTATAACAACCAGGCTCCGCTT. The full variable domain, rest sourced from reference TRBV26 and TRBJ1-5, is NSKVIQTPRYLVKGQGQKAKMRCIPEKGHPVVFWYQQNKNNEFKFLINFQNQEVLQQIDMTEKRFSAECPSNSPCSLEIQSSEAGDSALYLCASSSPGYNNQAPLFGEGTRLSVL.

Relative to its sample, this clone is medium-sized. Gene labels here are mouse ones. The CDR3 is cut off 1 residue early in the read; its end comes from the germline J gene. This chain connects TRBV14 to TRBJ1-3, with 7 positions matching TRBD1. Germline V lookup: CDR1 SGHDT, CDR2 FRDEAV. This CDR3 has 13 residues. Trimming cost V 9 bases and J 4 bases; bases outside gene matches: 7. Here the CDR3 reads CANKTGRGNTLYF. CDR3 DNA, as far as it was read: TGTGCCAACAAGACAGGGAGGGGAAATACGCTCTAT. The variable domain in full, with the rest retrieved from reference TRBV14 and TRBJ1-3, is EAGVTQSPRYAVLQEGQAVSFWCDPISGHDTLYWYQQPRDQGPQLLVYFRDEAVIDNSQLPSDRFSAVRPKGTNSTLKIQSAKQGDTATYLCANKTGRGNTLYFGEGSRLIVV.